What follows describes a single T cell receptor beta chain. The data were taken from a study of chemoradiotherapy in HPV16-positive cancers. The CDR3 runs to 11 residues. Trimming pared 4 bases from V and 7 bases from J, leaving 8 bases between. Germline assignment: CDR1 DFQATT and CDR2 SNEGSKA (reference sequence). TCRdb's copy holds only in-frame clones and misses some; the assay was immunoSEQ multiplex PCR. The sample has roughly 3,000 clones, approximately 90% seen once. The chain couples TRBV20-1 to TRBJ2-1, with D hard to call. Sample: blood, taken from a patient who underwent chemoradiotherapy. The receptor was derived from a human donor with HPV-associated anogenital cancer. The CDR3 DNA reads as TGCAGTGCTAAGCCGTTGAATGAGCAGTTCTTC. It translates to CSAKPLNEQFF.